These T cell receptor beta chains were read from a single sample in a study of molecular identifiers for immune sequencing clone quantification. TCRdb used MiXCR to reprocess the PCR reads, holding one entry per CDR3 protein. The sample lists about half a million distinct CDR3 sequences, about 25% occurring once. The sample consisted of naive CD8+ T cells from blood, with Jurkat cell RNA spiked in. Receptor source: a human donor in good health. Some libraries in this study had Jurkat cell RNA spiked in. Both conserved end residues are part of each CDR3. D genes are given only for firm matches. A clone size is listed for some rows: how often the clone was seen (once, few, many), or a class if it is expanded.

TRBJ2-1,TRBV2,-,-,CASSEASRVLDNEQFF,TGTGCCAGCAGTGAAGCGTCTAGAGTATTGGACAATGAGCAGTTCTTC
TRBJ2-1,TRBV29-1,-,few,CSVEGTPSQIYNEQFF,TGCAGCGTTGAAGGTACCCCCTCCCAGATTTACAATGAGCAGTTCTTC
TRBJ2-3,TRBV7-8,TRBD2,many,CASSHTSGGATDTQYF,TGTGCCAGCAGCCACACGAGCGGGGGGGCTACAGATACGCAGTATTTT
TRBJ2-5,TRBV29-1,-,many,CSVIFLRLQETQYF,TGCAGCGTCATTTTTCTCCGCCTCCAAGAGACCCAGTACTTC
TRBJ1-1,TRBV7-9,-,-,CASSLLSLPEAFF,TGTGCCAGCAGCTTACTAAGTCTTCCTGAAGCTTTCTTT
TRBJ2-2,TRBV27,-,-,CASSFFQGVTGELFF,TGTGCCAGCAGTTTTTTTCAGGGAGTCACCGGGGAGCTGTTTTTT
TRBJ2-3,TRBV18,-,-,CASSLPTSSATQYF,TGTGCCAGCTCTCTACCAACCTCGAGTGCCACGCAGTATTTT
TRBJ2-5,TRBV19,-,-,CASSIDWQETQYF,TGTGCCAGTAGTATAGATTGGCAAGAGACCCAGTACTTC
TRBJ2-3,TRBV11-2,TRBD2,few,CASSRPLAGPTDTQYF,TGTGCCAGCAGCCGACCATTAGCGGGTCCCACAGATACGCAGTATTTT
TRBJ1-1,TRBV6-5,-,once,CASSNGIPNTEAFF,TGTGCCAGCAGCAACGGCATTCCGAACACTGAAGCTTTCTTT
TRBJ1-1,TRBV7-3,-,-,CASSSYDRDSLNTEAFF,TGTGCCAGCAGCTCGTACGACAGAGACAGTCTGAACACTGAAGCTTTCTTT
TRBJ1-5,TRBV30,-,-,CAWASGNNQPQHF,TGTGCCTGGGCCAGTGGAAACAATCAGCCCCAGCATTTT
TRBJ1-5,TRBV4-3,TRBD1,once,CASSQDFRGHSNQSQHF,TGCGCCAGCAGCCAAGATTTCAGGGGGCATAGCAATCAGTCCCAGCATTTT
TRBJ2-7,TRBV27,-,many,CASSSRGRIYEQYF,TGTGCCAGCAGTTCCCGGGGCCGAATCTACGAGCAGTACTTC
TRBJ2-7,TRBV27,TRBD2,few,CASSFGGSPLYEQYF,TGTGCCAGCAGTTTTGGCGGGAGCCCCCTCTACGAGCAGTACTTC
TRBJ2-3,TRBV11-3,-,few,CASSDGLGTDTQYF,TGTGCCAGCAGCGACGGGCTTGGCACAGATACGCAGTATTTT
TRBJ2-1,TRBV6-5,TRBD2,-,CASSYTGLAAYNEQFF,TGTGCCAGCAGTTACACCGGACTAGCAGCCTACAATGAGCAGTTCTTC
TRBJ2-1,TRBV7-2,-,many,CASSLAQGSVHNEQFF,TGTGCCAGCAGCTTAGCCCAGGGTAGCGTCCACAATGAGCAGTTCTTC
TRBJ2-5,TRBV6-2/TRBV6-3,-,few,CASRPFQGLETQYF,TGTGCCAGCAGACCTTTCCAAGGGCTAGAGACCCAGTACTTC
TRBJ2-7,TRBV7-8,-,-,CASSLATKAGPSYEQYF,TGTGCCAGCAGCTTAGCTACCAAAGCGGGTCCCTCCTACGAGCAGTACTTC
TRBJ1-1,TRBV20-1,-,-,CSSVAPNTEAFF,TGCAGTAGTGTTGCTCCGAACACTGAAGCTTTCTTT
TRBJ2-7,TRBV6-2/TRBV6-3,-,-,CASSYQRYEQYF,TGTGCCAGCAGTTATCAAAGGTACGAGCAGTACTTC
TRBJ1-1,TRBV7-9,-,many,CASSEQVAAEAFF,TGTGCCAGCAGCGAACAGGTTGCCGCTGAAGCTTTCTTT
TRBJ1-5,TRBV11-2,TRBD1,-,CASSLQGTSNQPQHF,TGTGCCAGCAGCCTACAGGGGACTAGCAATCAGCCCCAGCATTTT
TRBJ1-2,TRBV4-3,-,many,CASSQDASAFFLSYTF,TGCGCCAGCAGCCAAGATGCGTCAGCCTTTTTCTTGAGCTACACCTTC